A single sample gave rise to the 27 T cell receptor beta chains below, sequenced in a study of T cell repertoires in cytomegalovirus infection. TCRdb itself ran the reads through MiXCR, one entry per CDR3 protein. The sample gives 200,000 or so distinct CDR3 sequences, about 21% of which show up once; roughly 2.9% is in the top ten. Source material: PBMCs. Receptors originate from a human donor in good health (CMV status not recorded). Some clones in this sample may be carry-over from other donors' samples.

This clonotype was seen more than once but under ten times. The CDR3 spells CASSYVQNSNQPQHF. In DNA, the CDR3 is TGTGCCAGCAGTTACGTCCAGAATAGCAATCAGCCCCAGCATTTT. This chain uses TRBV6-2 or TRBV6-3 with TRBJ1-5; D gene ambiguous. In germline, CDR1 is MNHEY, CDR2 SVGEGT. The CDR3 is 15 residues long. V was trimmed by 2 bases and J by 0 bases, leaving 8 bases between them.

This clonotype showed up just a few times. This chain connects TRBV19 to TRBJ2-7; no firm D call. Germline CDR1 is LNHDA and CDR2 is SQIVND (reference sequence). V lost 2 bases and J lost 8, with 22 bases in between. The CDR3 contains 16 residues. The DNA of the CDR3 is TGTGCCAGTAGTATAAGTGTGCAAGGGCTGGGTTTAAAGCAGTACTTC. Translated: CASSISVQGLGLKQYF.

This clonotype was seen a handful of times. The rearrangement joins TRBV29-1 to TRBJ2-2; perhaps TRBD2 as D (6 bases). CDR3 length: 13 residues. Deletions cut 4 bases from V and 6 bases from J, with 12 bases between. CDR1 is SQVTM, CDR2 ANQGSEA, per germline. Here the CDR3 reads CSVGPREAGELFF. The CDR3 nucleotides read TGCAGCGTTGGTCCCAGGGAGGCCGGGGAGCTGTTTTTT.

The chain recombines TRBV3-1 with TRBJ2-1, with D tentatively TRBD1 (6 bases). The CDR3 spans 15 residues. CDR1 is LGHDT, CDR2 YNNKEL, per germline (reference sequence). V shed 0 bases and J shed 10 bases, with 16 bases lying between them. Written as DNA, the CDR3 is TGTGCCAGCAGCCAAGAACAGGGCCGTGGAGTCGAGCAGTTCTTC. Protein: CASSQEQGRGVEQFF.

This chain connects TRBV6-2 or TRBV6-3 to TRBJ1-5, with D possibly TRBD1 on 5 matching bases. CDR1 is MNHEY and CDR2 is SVGEGT in the germline V gene. The ends were cut back, 6 bases at V and 5 bases at J, with 17 bases in the middle. The CDR3 runs to 15 residues. CDR3 protein: CASSSRVGGYQPQHF. For the CDR3, the DNA is TGTGCCAGCAGCTCCCGGGTGGGGGGATATCAGCCCCAGCATTTT.

This chain joins TRBV20-1 and TRBJ2-3; TRBD2 matches at 13 bases. This CDR3 region has 16 residues. CDR1 and CDR2 (germline): DFQATT, SNEGSKA (reference sequence). The V and J ends lost 0 bases and 6 bases, in that order; junction bases with no gene match: 6. CDR3 DNA: TGCAGTGCTAGAGATCCACTAGCGGGAGGGCCGGATACGCAGTATTTT. Its protein is CSARDPLAGGPDTQYF.

The V call is TRBV20-1, the J call TRBJ1-1, with D maybe TRBD1 (5 bases). The CDR3 runs to 11 residues. Per the germline V gene, CDR1 is DFQATT and CDR2 is SNEGSKA (reference sequence). V was trimmed by 0 bases and J by 9 bases, leaving 8 bases between them. Written as DNA, the CDR3 is TGCAGTGCTAGAGATGGGGGGAAAGCTTTCTTT. It encodes CSARDGGKAFF.

The chain has TRBV19 and TRBJ1-2; 9 bases line up with TRBD1. Losses at the gene ends were 5 bases for V and 4 bases for J; bases not matched to a gene: 8. The CDR3 is 15 amino acids. Germline V gene data show CDR1 as LNHDA and CDR2 as SQIVND (reference sequence). The CDR3 coding sequence is TGTGCCAGTAGTTTCCCGGGACAGGGAACCTATGGCTACACCTTC. Translating gives CASSFPGQGTYGYTF. Supplemented by reference TRBV19 and TRBJ1-2, the full variable domain reads DGGITQSPKYLFRKEGQNVTLSCEQNLNHDAMYWYRQDPGQGLRLIYYSQIVNDFQKGDIAEGYSVSREKKESFPLTVTSAQKNPTAFYLCASSFPGQGTYGYTFGSGTRLTVV.

The genes are TRBV27 and TRBJ1-1, with a weak D call TRBD1 (5 bases). Trimming took off 5 bases at V and 7 bases at J, with 17 bases between the two ends. This CDR3 is 14 amino acids long. Germline CDR1 and CDR2: MNHEY and SMNVEV (reference sequence). CDR3 region: CASSPQGFTSEAFF. The CDR3 DNA follows: TGTGCCAGCAGTCCCCAGGGTTTTACTAGTGAAGCTTTCTTT.

Ten or more counts support this clonotype. The chain combines TRBV7-6 with TRBJ1-1; D possibly corresponds to TRBD1 (5 bases). Germline CDR1 and CDR2: SGHVS and FNYEAQ. V gave up 4 bases and J gave up 0 bases, with 12 bases separating them. There are 15 residues in the CDR3. Written as DNA, the CDR3 is TGTGCCAGCAGCTCGGGGGGAGGGCTGAACACTGAAGCTTTCTTT. This gives the protein CASSSGGGLNTEAFF.

CDR3 bases: TGTGCCAGCAGCGTGTCCCAGCAGGGCGGTGGCTACACCTTC. Translated, it gives CASSVSQQGGGYTF. The chain joins TRBV9 to TRBJ1-2; D perhaps matches TRBD1 (5 bases). This CDR3 has 14 residues. Trimming removed 2 bases at V and 7 bases at J, with 15 bases between. Germline V gene lookup returns CDR1 SGDLS and CDR2 YYNGEE.

This clonotype was detected only a few times. The CDR3 here is CSARGHLNTEAFF. The CDR3 nucleotides are TGCAGTGCTAGGGGACACCTGAACACTGAAGCTTTCTTT. The J gene is TRBJ1-1, the V gene TRBV20-1, with D perhaps TRBD1 (6 bases). CDR1 and CDR2 (germline): DFQATT, SNEGSKA (reference sequence). V was shortened by 3 bases and J by 0 bases, with 8 bases between the two germline ends. The CDR3 has 13 amino acids.

This clonotype was observed a handful of times. V and J are TRBV6-2 or TRBV6-3 and TRBJ1-2, with a possible D match to TRBD1 (5 bases). The CDR3 runs 15 residues. Germline V CDR1 and CDR2: MNHEY, SVGEGT. V lost 1 base, J lost 2 bases, and 11 bases lay in between. CDR3 residues: CASSYWGSENYGYTF. The CDR3 DNA sequence: TGTGCCAGCAGTTACTGGGGCAGTGAGAACTATGGCTACACCTTC.

The chain has TRBV4-1 and TRBJ1-1, with a weak D call TRBD1 (5 bases). The CDR3 contains 15 residues. Trimming shortened V by 2 bases and J by 11 bases, and 21 bases separated the two germline ends. CDR1 and CDR2 from the germline V gene are MGHRA and YSYEKL. The chain's CDR3 is CASSQINLAPEGAFF. For the CDR3, the DNA is TGCGCCAGCAGCCAAATTAATCTTGCTCCGGAGGGGGCTTTCTTT.

V and J are TRBV28 and TRBJ2-7, with 9 bases fitting TRBD1. This CDR3 contains 15 residues. Germline values: CDR1 MDHEN, CDR2 SYDVKM. J lost 4 bases, V lost 5 bases, and 9 bases had no gene match. The CDR3 sequence is CASSLPGQGLYEQYF. The CDR3, as DNA: TGTGCCAGCAGTCTCCCGGGACAGGGTTTATACGAGCAGTACTTC.

In its sample, this clonotype was seen a few times. The gene calls are TRBV11-2 and TRBJ1-2; 10 bases are a match to TRBD1. The CDR3 runs to 14 residues. The J segment lost 7 bases and the V segment lost 4 bases, leaving 6 bases of the junction unmatched. The germline CDR1 and CDR2 sequences are SGHAT and FQNNGV. CDR3 DNA: TGTGCCAGCAGCTGGGACAGGGGAAGCTCTGGCTACACCTTC. This gives the protein CASSWDRGSSGYTF.

This clonotype was found many times. The chain's CDR3 is CASSRAKSGANVLTF. For the CDR3, the DNA is TGTGCCAGCAGCCGGGCCAAATCTGGGGCCAACGTCCTGACTTTC. The rearrangement joins TRBV7-9 to TRBJ2-6; D not certain. The V and J ends lost 5 bases and 1 base respectively, with 9 bases between them. Germline V CDR1 and CDR2: SEHNR, FQNEAQ (reference sequence). The CDR3 has 15 amino acids. The full variable domain, rest sourced from reference TRBV7-9 and TRBJ2-6, is DTGVSQNPRHKITKRGQNVTFRCDPISEHNRLYWYRQTLGQGPEFLTYFQNEAQLEKSRLLSDRFSAERPKGSFSTLEIQRTEQGDSAMYLCASSRAKSGANVLTFGAGSRLTVL.

The rearrangement uses TRBV10-1 and TRBJ2-2; D ambiguous. V was trimmed by 3 bases and J by 3 bases, leaving 11 bases between them. The CDR3 totals 15 residues. Germline CDR1 and CDR2: WNHNN and SYGVQD (reference sequence). CDR3 residues: CASSDRTLDTGELFF. The CDR3 nucleotides are TGCGCCAGCAGTGACAGGACCCTAGACACCGGGGAGCTGTTTTTT.

This clonotype was recorded many times. An end of the junction differs from the germline gene, which may be a read error. The rearrangement joins TRBV7-2 to TRBJ1-2; TRBD1 might be the D (6 bases). The CDR3 runs 14 residues. CDR1 is SGHTA, CDR2 FQGNSA, per germline. DNA of the CDR3: TGTGCCAGCAGTTTAGCAGGGGAGACGGGGGGCTACACCTTC. This codes for CASSLAGETGGYTF.

This clonotype has more than one count but fewer than ten. The chain combines TRBV12-3 or TRBV12-4 with TRBJ2-7; D uncertain. The CDR3 runs 12 residues. V was trimmed by 4 bases and J by 0 bases, leaving 4 bases between them. CDR3 DNA: TGTGCCAGCAGTTCCGCCTCCTACGAGCAGTACTTC. Its translation is CASSSASYEQYF.

This clonotype occurred a few times. The chain couples TRBV6-6 to TRBJ1-5, with D uncertain. The CDR3 has 13 amino acids. Between the trimmed V and J ends, which lost 1 base and 4 bases, there was a span of 5 bases. The germline gives CDR1 MNHNY, CDR2 SVGAGI (reference sequence). CDR3 sequence: CASSYWVNQPQHF. The DNA of the CDR3 is TGTGCCAGCAGTTACTGGGTGAATCAGCCCCAGCATTTT.

CDR3 in DNA: TGTGCTAGTGGTTTGGGAACACAGGGAAAACCTTACGAGCAGTACTTC. Translating it yields CASGLGTQGKPYEQYF. The chain links TRBV12-5 to TRBJ2-7; D may be TRBD1 (6 bases). Trimming removed 1 base from V and 4 bases from J, with 17 bases in between. From germline, CDR1 is LGHNT and CDR2 FRNRAP. The CDR3 runs 16 residues.

The table lists this clonotype with many counts. The rearrangement links TRBV12-3 or TRBV12-4 to TRBJ2-1; the D is unclear. This CDR3 is built from 13 residues. Trimming shortened V by 4 bases and J by 6 bases, and 10 bases separated the two germline ends. The CDR3: CASSSTVPNEQFF. Here the CDR3 DNA reads TGTGCCAGCAGTTCCACCGTGCCCAATGAGCAGTTCTTC.

This clonotype was counted ten times or more. This chain joins TRBV14 and TRBJ1-1, with a possible D match to TRBD1 (6 bases). The germline V and J ends were trimmed by 4 bases and 4 bases, with 19 bases remaining between them. From germline, CDR1 is SGHDN and CDR2 FVKESK. The CDR3 is 16 amino acids. CDR3 sequence (DNA): TGTGCCAGCAGCCTCAACGGCGGGGGCGCGGGCACTGAAGCTTTCTTT. The encoded protein is CASSLNGGGAGTEAFF.

The CDR3: CASSQSRDRGDTGELFF. CDR3 nucleotides: TGCGCCAGCAGTCAATCCCGGGACAGGGGGGACACCGGGGAGCTGTTTTTT. The J gene is TRBJ2-2, the V gene TRBV23-1; 11 nucleotides align to TRBD1. TRBV23-1 is an open reading frame, and its role is uncertain. This CDR3 contains 17 residues. With 0 bases clipped from V and 3 bases from J, the junction kept 3 bases outside the gene matches.

This clonotype was detected only a few times. The V gene is TRBV6-1, the J gene TRBJ1-3; D not certain. CDR1 and CDR2 from the germline V gene are MNHNS and SASEGT. The length of the CDR3 is 16 residues. Trimming cost V 2 bases and J 0 bases, with 11 bases left between them. The CDR3 here is CASSEIGPNSGNTIYF. The CDR3 DNA follows: TGTGCCAGCAGTGAAATCGGACCGAACTCTGGAAACACCATATATTTT.

This clonotype was recorded many times. The rearrangement uses TRBV12-3 or TRBV12-4 and TRBJ1-6; tentatively, D is TRBD1 (6 bases). The germline V and J ends were trimmed by 5 bases and 7 bases, with 15 bases remaining between them. The CDR3 has 15 amino acids. The CDR3 region has the DNA TGTGCCAGCAGTGTTGGACAGAATGTCAATTCACCCCTCCACTTT. The encoded protein is CASSVGQNVNSPLHF.